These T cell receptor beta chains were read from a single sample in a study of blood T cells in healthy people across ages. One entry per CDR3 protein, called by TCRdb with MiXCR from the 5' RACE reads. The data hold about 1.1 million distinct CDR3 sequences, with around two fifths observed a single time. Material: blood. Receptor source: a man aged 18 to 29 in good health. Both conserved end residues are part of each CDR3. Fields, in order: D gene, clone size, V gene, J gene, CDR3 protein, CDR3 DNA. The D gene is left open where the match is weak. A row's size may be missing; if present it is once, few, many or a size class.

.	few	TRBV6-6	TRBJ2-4	CAGSYSRGNIQYF	TGTGCCGGCAGTTACTCCCGGGGAAACATTCAGTACTTC
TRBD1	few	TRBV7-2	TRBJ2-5	CASSLEGTAQETQYF	TGTGCCAGCAGCTTAGAGGGGACAGCCCAAGAGACCCAGTACTTC
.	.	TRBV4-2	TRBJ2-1	CASSQRGGGYNEQFF	TGTGCCAGCAGCCAAAGGGGTGGGGGATACAATGAGCAGTTCTTC
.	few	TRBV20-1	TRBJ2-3	CSALTIQGTDTQYF	TGCAGTGCCCTAACAATTCAGGGCACAGATACGCAGTATTTT
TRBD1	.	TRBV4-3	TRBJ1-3	CASSRGTGGNTIYF	TGCGCCAGCAGCCGAGGGACAGGGGGAAACACCATATATTTT
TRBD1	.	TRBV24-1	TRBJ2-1	CATSDPRTGDGSYNEQFF	TGTGCCACCAGTGATCCTCGGACAGGGGACGGTTCCTACAATGAGCAGTTCTTC
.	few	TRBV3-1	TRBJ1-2	CASSQEFLKANYDYTF	TGTGCCAGCAGCCAAGAGTTCCTGAAAGCTAACTATGACTACACCTTC
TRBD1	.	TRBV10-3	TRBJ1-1	CVIRTGTGTNTEAFF	TGTGTCATCAGGACCGGGACAGGGACGAACACTGAAGCTTTCTTT
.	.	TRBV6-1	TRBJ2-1	CASSEALRPIPSNEQFF	TGTGCCAGCAGTGAAGCGCTTCGGCCGATACCGTCCAATGAGCAGTTCTTC
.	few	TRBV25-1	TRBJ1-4	CASHGRVKGVTNEKLFF	TGTGCCAGCCACGGAAGGGTTAAGGGGGTCACTAATGAAAAACTGTTTTTT
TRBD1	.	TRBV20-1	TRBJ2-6	CSATSRDRLSSGSGANVLTF	TGCAGTGCTACCAGCCGGGACAGGCTTTCTTCTGGCTCTGGGGCCAACGTCCTGACTTTC
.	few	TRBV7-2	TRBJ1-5	CASSLVAGFSDQPQHF	TGTGCCAGCAGCTTAGTTGCGGGCTTCAGTGATCAGCCCCAGCATTTT
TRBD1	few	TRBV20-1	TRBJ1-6	CSARDLGQSNSPLHF	TGCAGTGCTAGAGACTTGGGACAGAGTAATTCACCCCTCCACTTT
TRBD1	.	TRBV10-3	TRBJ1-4	CATRGQGPATNEKLFF	TGTGCCACCCGGGGACAGGGACCGGCCACTAATGAAAAACTGTTTTTT
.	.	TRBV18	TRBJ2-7	CASSTLAYEQYF	TGTGCCAGCTCGACCCTGGCCTACGAGCAGTACTTC
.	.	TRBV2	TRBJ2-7	CASRDNRVIYEQYF	TGTGCCAGCAGAGATAACAGGGTTATCTACGAGCAGTACTTC
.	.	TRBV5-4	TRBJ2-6	CASSLKVSGARGANVLTF	TGTGCCAGCAGCTTGAAGGTGTCGGGGGCACGTGGGGCCAACGTCCTGACTTTC
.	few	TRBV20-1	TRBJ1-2	CSAPGVSTNYGYTF	TGCAGTGCCCCGGGGGTGAGCACTAACTATGGCTACACCTTC
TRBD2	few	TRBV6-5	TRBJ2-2	CASSSPGTSGYTGELFF	TGTGCCAGCAGTTCTCCCGGGACTAGCGGATACACCGGGGAGCTGTTTTTT
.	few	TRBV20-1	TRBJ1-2	CSARRTAETYGYTF	TGCAGTGCTAGAAGGACAGCGGAGACCTATGGCTACACCTTC
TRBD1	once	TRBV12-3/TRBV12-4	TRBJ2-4	CASSNPTGTGDTNIQYF	TGTGCCAGCAGCAACCCAACCGGGACAGGGGACACAAACATTCAGTACTTC
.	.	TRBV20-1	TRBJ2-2	CSAGGRAENTGELFF	TGCAGTGCTGGCGGCCGGGCCGAGAACACCGGGGAGCTGTTTTTT
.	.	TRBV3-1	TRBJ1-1	CASSQDGGKAEAFF	TGTGCCAGCAGCCAAGATGGGGGGAAGGCTGAAGCTTTCTTT
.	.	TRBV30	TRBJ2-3	CAWIGWGSADTQYF	TGTGCCTGGATCGGGTGGGGCTCTGCAGATACGCAGTATTTT
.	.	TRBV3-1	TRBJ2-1	CASSSTWLSSYNEQFF	TGTGCCAGCAGCTCGACTTGGCTTAGCTCCTACAATGAGCAGTTCTTC
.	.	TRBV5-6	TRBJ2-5	CASSLRETDSYNEQYF	TGTGCCAGCAGCTTGCGGGAGACCGATTCCTACAATGAGCAGTACTTC
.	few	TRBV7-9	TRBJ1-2	CASSFVGPRESNYGYTF	TGTGCCAGCAGCTTTGTAGGTCCCCGGGAATCTAACTATGGCTACACCTTC
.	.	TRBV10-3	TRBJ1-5	CAISELGGDRQPQHF	TGTGCCATCAGTGAGTTAGGGGGAGACAGGCAGCCCCAGCATTTT
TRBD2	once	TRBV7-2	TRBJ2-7	CASSSRTSGTIYEQYF	TGTGCCAGCAGCTCCCGGACTAGCGGCACGATATACGAGCAGTACTTC
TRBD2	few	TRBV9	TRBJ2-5	CASSPGLAGDETQYF	TGTGCCAGCAGCCCCGGACTAGCGGGGGATGAGACCCAGTACTTC
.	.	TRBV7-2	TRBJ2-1	CASNLDRGGYNEQFF	TGTGCCAGCAACCTAGACAGGGGAGGGTACAATGAGCAGTTCTTC
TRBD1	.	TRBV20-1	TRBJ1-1	CSAQRDSDTEAFF	TGCAGTGCCCAGAGGGACAGCGATACTGAAGCTTTCTTT
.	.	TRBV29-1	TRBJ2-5	CSVGQNSYNEQYF	TGCAGCGTGGGACAAAACTCCTACAATGAGCAGTACTTC
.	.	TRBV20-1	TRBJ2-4	CSALTGTDKNIQYF	TGCAGTGCCTTGACAGGGACTGACAAAAACATTCAGTACTTC
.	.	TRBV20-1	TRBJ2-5	CSARGASYYNEQYF	TGCAGTGCTAGAGGTGCTAGCTACTACAATGAGCAGTACTTC
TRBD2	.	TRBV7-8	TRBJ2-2	CASSLGLAGGRYTGELFF	TGTGCCAGCAGCTTAGGTCTAGCGGGGGGCCGCTACACCGGGGAGCTGTTTTTT
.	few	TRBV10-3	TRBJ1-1	CAISESGQFQEAFF	TGTGCCATCAGTGAGTCAGGGCAGTTCCAGGAAGCTTTCTTT
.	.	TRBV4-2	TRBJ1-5	CASRNRDYSNQPQHF	TGTGCCAGCAGAAACAGGGATTATAGCAATCAGCCCCAGCATTTT
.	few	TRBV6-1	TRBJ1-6	CASSELKNSPLHF	TGTGCCAGCAGTGAATTAAAGAATTCACCCCTCCACTTT
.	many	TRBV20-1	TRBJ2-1	CSASAGSSYNEQFF	TGCAGTGCTAGCGCGGGTAGCTCCTACAATGAGCAGTTCTTC
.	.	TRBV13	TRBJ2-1	CASGSSPGHLYNEQFF	TGTGCCAGCGGATCATCGCCGGGACACCTATACAATGAGCAGTTCTTC
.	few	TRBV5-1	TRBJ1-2	CASSLDSKINYGYTF	TGCGCCAGCAGCTTGGACAGTAAAATCAACTATGGCTACACCTTC
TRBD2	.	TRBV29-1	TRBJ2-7	CSVDEWLAGDSYNEQYF	TGCAGCGTTGATGAGTGGCTAGCGGGGGACTCCTACAATGAGCAGTACTTC
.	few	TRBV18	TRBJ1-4	CASSRPNVPRGEKLFF	TGTGCCAGCTCTCGGCCGAACGTTCCGCGCGGTGAAAAACTGTTTTTT
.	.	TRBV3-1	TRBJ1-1	CASSQDEGTAEAFF	TGTGCCAGCAGCCAAGATGAAGGGACCGCTGAAGCTTTCTTT
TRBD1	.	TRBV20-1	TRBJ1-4	CSAERYDRENEKLFF	TGCAGTGCAGAGAGATACGACAGGGAAAATGAAAAACTGTTTTTT
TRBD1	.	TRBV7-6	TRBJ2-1	CASSPGQGAPRPNEQFF	TGTGCCAGCAGCCCCGGACAGGGGGCTCCACGCCCAAATGAGCAGTTCTTC
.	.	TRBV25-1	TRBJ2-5	CASSELQTQYF	TGTGCCAGCAGTGAACTCCAGACCCAGTACTTC
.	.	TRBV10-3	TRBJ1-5	CPRLNSNQPQHF	TGTCCACGCCTTAATAGCAATCAGCCCCAGCATTTT
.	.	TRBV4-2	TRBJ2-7	CASSQERGGTYNEQYF	TGTGCCAGCAGCCAGGAAAGGGGGGGAACCTACAATGAGCAGTACTTC
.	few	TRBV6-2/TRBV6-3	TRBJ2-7	CASSWAFYYEQYF	TGTGCCAGCAGTTGGGCGTTTTACTACGAGCAGTACTTC
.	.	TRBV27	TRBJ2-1	CASSLRFRDKSCNEQFF	TGTGCCAGCAGTTTACGGTTCCGGGACAAGAGTTGCAATGAGCAGTTCTTC
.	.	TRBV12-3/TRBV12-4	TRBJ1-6	CASSFGQSGSPLHF	TGTGCCAGCAGTTTTGGACAGTCTGGATCACCCCTCCACTTT
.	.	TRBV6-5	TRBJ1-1	CATTRGTRVTEAFF	TGTGCCACCACCCGGGGGACTCGGGTCACTGAAGCTTTCTTT
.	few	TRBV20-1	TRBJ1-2	CSELREPPAGYTF	TGCAGTGAGTTGCGGGAACCACCGGCGGGCTACACCTTC
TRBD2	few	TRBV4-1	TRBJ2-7	CASSQVMGGDSYEQYF	TGCGCCAGCAGCCAAGTCATGGGGGGGGACTCCTACGAGCAGTACTTC
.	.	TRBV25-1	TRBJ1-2	CASSPHERNYGYTF	TGTGCCAGCAGTCCCCACGAAAGAAACTATGGCTACACCTTC
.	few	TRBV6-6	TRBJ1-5	CASSYQGTPRPRQPQHF	TGTGCCAGCAGTTACCAGGGGACACCCAGACCACGTCAGCCCCAGCATTTT